The rows below give T cell receptor beta chains drawn from one sample of a study of graft-versus-host responses after intestinal transplantation. These TCRs are of unknown antigen specificity. Measured with immunoSEQ multiplex PCR; TCRdb has only the in-frame clones, and not every one. Of just over 85,000 clones listed, roughly 90% are singletons. The sequencing used unstimulated CD8+ T cells sorted from spleen or lymph node cells, collected before transplant. These receptors came from a human donor who was the organ donor for an intestinal transplant. Each CDR3 is given with its conserved first and last residue. D genes are given only for firm matches. Expanded clones get a size class; other rows say once, few or many, or leave the size out.

v_gene	abundance	d_gene	j_gene	CDR3nt	CDR3aa
TRBV4-2	once	-	TRBJ1-5	TGTGCCAGCAGCCAAGATCGGGGTAATCAGCCCCAGCATTTT	CASSQDRGNQPQHF
TRBV2	-	-	TRBJ1-2	TGTGCCAGCACCTTGGGTGGGGCCTATGGCTACACCTTC	CASTLGGAYGYTF
TRBV10-3	few	-	TRBJ2-7	TGTGCCATCAGTGAGTCTAACAGCTACGAGCAGTACTTC	CAISESNSYEQYF
TRBV30	-	TRBD1	TRBJ2-7	TGTGCCTGGAGTACAGGGGCCAACTCCTACGAGCAGTACTTC	CAWSTGANSYEQYF
TRBV4-3	-	TRBD1	TRBJ1-2	TGCGCCAGCAGCCCCGGTGCGGCGACAGGGCGCAACTATGGCTACACCTTC	CASSPGAATGRNYGYTF
TRBV7-3	-	TRBD1	TRBJ1-2	TGTGCCAGCAGCTCGACAGGGCGCTATGGCTACACCTTC	CASSSTGRYGYTF
TRBV5-1	-	TRBD1	TRBJ2-7	TGCGCCAGCAGCCGGACAGGGCGCGAGCAGTACTTC	CASSRTGREQYF
TRBV4-1	-	TRBD1	TRBJ1-1	TGCGCCAGCAGCCAAGGACAGGGTTTTGAAGCTTTCTTT	CASSQGQGFEAFF
TRBV19	-	TRBD2	TRBJ2-1	TGTGCCAGTAGTGCGGGGGGGAGCTCCTACAATGAGCAGTTCTTC	CASSAGGSSYNEQFF
TRBV19	-	-	TRBJ1-5	TGTGCCAGTAGTTCCCAGACAGTTAGCAATCAGCCCCAGCATTTT	CASSSQTVSNQPQHF
TRBV27	-	-	TRBJ2-2	TGTGCCAGCAGTTTTTTGGGGGGGAACACCGGGGAGCTGTTTTTT	CASSFLGGNTGELFF
TRBV4-2	-	TRBD2	TRBJ2-5	TGTGCCAGCAGCCAAACTAGCGGGGGGGCTGGCGAGGAGACCCAGTACTTC	CASSQTSGGAGEETQYF
TRBV9	-	-	TRBJ1-2	TGTGCCAGCAGCGTTGACGGGTTGGGTAACTATGGCTACACCTTC	CASSVDGLGNYGYTF
TRBV27	-	TRBD1	TRBJ2-2	TGTGCCAGCAGGACGAACGACAGGGCGGTTAGCACCGGGGAGCTGTTTTTT	CASRTNDRAVSTGELFF
TRBV29-1	-	-	TRBJ1-1	TGCAGCGTTGAAGGGACCGAGGGAGGCACTGAAGCTTTCTTT	CSVEGTEGGTEAFF
TRBV5-6	once	-	TRBJ2-7	TGTGCCAGCAGCAAAACCGAGCTCTACGAGCAGTACTTC	CASSKTELYEQYF
TRBV7-9	-	TRBD1	TRBJ2-3	TGTGCCAGCAGCCGAGGACTGGGACAGACAGCAGATACGCAGTATTTT	CASSRGLGQTADTQYF